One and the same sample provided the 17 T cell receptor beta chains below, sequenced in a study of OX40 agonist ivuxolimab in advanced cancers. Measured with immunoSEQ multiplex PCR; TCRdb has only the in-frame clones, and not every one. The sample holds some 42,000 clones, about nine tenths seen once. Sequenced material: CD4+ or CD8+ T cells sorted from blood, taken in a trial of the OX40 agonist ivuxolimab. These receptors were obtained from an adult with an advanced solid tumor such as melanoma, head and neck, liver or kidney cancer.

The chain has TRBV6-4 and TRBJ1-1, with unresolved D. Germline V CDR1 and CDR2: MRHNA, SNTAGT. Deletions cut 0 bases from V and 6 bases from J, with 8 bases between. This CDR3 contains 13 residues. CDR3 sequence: CASSDSGYPEAFF. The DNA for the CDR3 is TGTGCCAGCAGTGACTCGGGGTACCCTGAAGCTTTCTTT.

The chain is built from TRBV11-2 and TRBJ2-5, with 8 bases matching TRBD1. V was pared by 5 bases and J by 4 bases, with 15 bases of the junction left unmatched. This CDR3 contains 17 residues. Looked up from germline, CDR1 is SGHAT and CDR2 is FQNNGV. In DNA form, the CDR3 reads TGTGCCAGCAGCATGCCCCCCGGACAGGGCTTAACAGAGACCCAGTACTTC. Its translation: CASSMPPGQGLTETQYF.

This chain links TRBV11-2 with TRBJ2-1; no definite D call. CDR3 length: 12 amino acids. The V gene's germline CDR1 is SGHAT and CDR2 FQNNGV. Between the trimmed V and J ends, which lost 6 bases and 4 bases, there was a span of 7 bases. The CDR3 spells CASSRAYNEQFF. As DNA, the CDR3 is TGTGCCAGCAGTCGCGCTTACAATGAGCAGTTCTTC.

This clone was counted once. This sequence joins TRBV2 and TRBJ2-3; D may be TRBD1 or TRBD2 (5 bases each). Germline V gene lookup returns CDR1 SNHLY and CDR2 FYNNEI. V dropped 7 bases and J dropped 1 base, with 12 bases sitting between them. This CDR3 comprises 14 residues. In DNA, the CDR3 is TGTGCCAGCAACCGGGGCCAGGGCACAGATACGCAGTATTTT. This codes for CASNRGQGTDTQYF.

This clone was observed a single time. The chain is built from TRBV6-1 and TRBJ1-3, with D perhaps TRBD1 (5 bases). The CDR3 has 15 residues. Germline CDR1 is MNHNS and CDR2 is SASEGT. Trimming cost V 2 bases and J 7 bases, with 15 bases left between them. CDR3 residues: CASSEPQGKANTIYF. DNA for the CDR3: TGTGCCAGCAGTGAACCCCAGGGAAAAGCGAACACCATATATTTT.

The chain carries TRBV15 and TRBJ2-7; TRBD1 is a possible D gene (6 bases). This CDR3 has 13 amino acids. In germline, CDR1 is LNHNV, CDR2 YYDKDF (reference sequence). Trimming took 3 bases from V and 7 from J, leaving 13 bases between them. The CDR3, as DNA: TGTGCCACCAGCAGTGATCCCCAGGGGGAGCAGTACTTC. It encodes CATSSDPQGEQYF.

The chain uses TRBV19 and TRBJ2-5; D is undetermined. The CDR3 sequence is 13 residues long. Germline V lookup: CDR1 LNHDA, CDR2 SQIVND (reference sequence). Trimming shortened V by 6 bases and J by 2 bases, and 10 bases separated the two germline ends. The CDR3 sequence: CASSKGIQETQYF. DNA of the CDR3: TGTGCCAGTAGCAAAGGAATTCAAGAGACCCAGTACTTC.

CDR3 amino acids: CASSQEAPGGFMNTEAFF. The CDR3 nucleotides are TGCGCCAGCAGCCAAGAGGCGCCGGGGGGGTTCATGAACACTGAAGCTTTCTTT. V is TRBV4-1 and J is TRBJ1-1; possible D gene TRBD1, 5 bases. The CDR3 is 18 residues long. V was cut by 0 bases and J by 0 bases, with 17 bases left in between. Germline lookup yields CDR1 MGHRA and CDR2 YSYEKL.

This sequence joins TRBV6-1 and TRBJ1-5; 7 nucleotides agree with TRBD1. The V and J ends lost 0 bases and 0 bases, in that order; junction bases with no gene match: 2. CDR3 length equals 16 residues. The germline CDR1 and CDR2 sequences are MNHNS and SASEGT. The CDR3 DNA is TGTGCCAGCAGTGAAGCAGGGGGCTTTAGCAATCAGCCCCAGCATTTT. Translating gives CASSEAGGFSNQPQHF.

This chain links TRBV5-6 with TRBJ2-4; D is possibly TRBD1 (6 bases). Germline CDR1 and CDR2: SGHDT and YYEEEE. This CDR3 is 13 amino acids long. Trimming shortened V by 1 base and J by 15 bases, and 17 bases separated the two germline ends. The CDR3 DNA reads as TGTGCCAGCAGCTTGTCCGGGACAAATCATTGGTACTTC. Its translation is CASSLSGTNHWYF.

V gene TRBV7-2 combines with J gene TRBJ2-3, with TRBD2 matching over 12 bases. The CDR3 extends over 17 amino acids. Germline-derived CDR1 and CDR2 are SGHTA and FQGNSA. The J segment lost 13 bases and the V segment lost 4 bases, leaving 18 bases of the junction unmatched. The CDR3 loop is CASSSPNRASGGVEEYF. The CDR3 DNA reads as TGTGCCAGCAGCTCCCCGAACCGGGCTAGCGGGGGGGTAGAGGAGTATTTT.

The chain's CDR3 is CASSGNQGTELFF. CDR3 in DNA: TGTGCCAGCAGCGGAAACCAGGGGACGGAGCTGTTTTTT. The gene calls are TRBV7-3 and TRBJ2-2; maybe TRBD1 (6 bases). The CDR3 is 13 residues long. Trimming took off 5 bases at V and 10 bases at J, with 14 bases between the two ends. Germline V gene data show CDR1 as SGHTA and CDR2 as FQGTGA.

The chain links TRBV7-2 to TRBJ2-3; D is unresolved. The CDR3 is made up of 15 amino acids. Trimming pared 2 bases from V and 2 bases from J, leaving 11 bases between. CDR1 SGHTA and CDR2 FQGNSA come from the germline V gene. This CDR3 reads CASSLLAMFTDTQYF. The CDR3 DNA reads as TGTGCCAGCAGCTTACTGGCGATGTTCACAGATACGCAGTATTTT.

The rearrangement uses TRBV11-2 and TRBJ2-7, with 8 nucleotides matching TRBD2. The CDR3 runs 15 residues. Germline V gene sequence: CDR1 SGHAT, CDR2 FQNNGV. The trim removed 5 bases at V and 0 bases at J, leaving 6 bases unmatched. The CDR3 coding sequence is TGTGCCAGCAGCCTTACTAGCGGTCCCTCCTACGAGCAGTACTTC. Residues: CASSLTSGPSYEQYF.

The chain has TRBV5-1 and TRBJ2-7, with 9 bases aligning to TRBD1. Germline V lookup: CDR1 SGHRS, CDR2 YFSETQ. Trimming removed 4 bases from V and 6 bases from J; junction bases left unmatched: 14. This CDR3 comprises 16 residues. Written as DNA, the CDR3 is TGCGCCAGCAGCCCCAACCCGACAGGGGGAAGGGCCGAGCAGTACTTC. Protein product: CASSPNPTGGRAEQYF. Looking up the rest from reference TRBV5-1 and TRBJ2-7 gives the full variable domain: KAGVTQTPRYLIKTRGQQVTLSCSPISGHRSVSWYQQTPGQGLQFLFEYFSETQRNKGNFPGRFSGRQFSNSRSEMNVSTLELGDSALYLCASSPNPTGGRAEQYFGPGTRLTVT.

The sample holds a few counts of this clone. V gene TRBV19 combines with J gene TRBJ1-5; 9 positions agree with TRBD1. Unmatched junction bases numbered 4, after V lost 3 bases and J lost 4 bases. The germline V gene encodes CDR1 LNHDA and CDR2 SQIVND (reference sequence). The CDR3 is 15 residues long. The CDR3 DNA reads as TGTGCCAGTAGTATCGCCGGGACAGGGAATCAGCCCCAGCATTTT. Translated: CASSIAGTGNQPQHF.

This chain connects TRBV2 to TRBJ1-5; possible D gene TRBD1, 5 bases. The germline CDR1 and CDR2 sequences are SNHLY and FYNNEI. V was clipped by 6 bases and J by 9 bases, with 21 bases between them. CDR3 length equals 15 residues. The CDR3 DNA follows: TGTGCCAGCAGGGGGGACGGACCCTCGAGTTGGCCCCAGCATTTT. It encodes CASRGDGPSSWPQHF.